A selection of T cell receptor beta chains follows, all from one sample in a study of blood T cells in healthy people across ages. MiXCR, applied by TCRdb to the 5' RACE reads, yields one record per CDR3 protein. The data show 870,000 or so distinct CDR3 sequences, with more than 25% seen just once and about 18% held by the top ten. The source material was blood. The receptors stem from a woman aged 80 or over in good health. CDR3s include the opening cysteine and the closing phenylalanine or tryptophan. A D gene is named only where the DNA matches it firmly. The size of a clone is reported for some rows only, either as once, few or many, or as a class for expanded clones.

size: -
J: TRBJ2-3
V: TRBV7-9
D: TRBD2
DNA: TGTGCCAGCAGCGCCGTTCAGCGGGAGTGGACAGATACGCAGTATTTT
CDR3: CASSAVQREWTDTQYF

size: -
J: TRBJ2-3
V: TRBV15
D: TRBD2
DNA: TGTGCCACCAGCGGCGGGACTAGCGGGGGCGCAGATACGCAGTATTTT
CDR3: CATSGGTSGGADTQYF

size: -
J: TRBJ2-1
V: TRBV2
D: TRBD2
DNA: TGTGCCAGCAGTGAGAGAGCGGGGTTCAATGAGCAGTTCTTC
CDR3: CASSERAGFNEQFF

size: many
J: TRBJ2-5
V: TRBV29-1
D: -
DNA: TGCAGCGTAAAGACGGGGGGCGGTGAGACCCAGTACTTC
CDR3: CSVKTGGGETQYF

size: -
J: TRBJ2-1
V: TRBV28
D: -
DNA: TGTGCCAGCAGTTCTCTCAGGAGCTCCTACAATGAGCAGTTCTTC
CDR3: CASSSLRSSYNEQFF

size: -
J: TRBJ1-2
V: TRBV7-2
D: TRBD1
DNA: TGTGCCAGCAGCTTAACAGGGGGCGGTGATGGCTACACCTTC
CDR3: CASSLTGGGDGYTF

size: many
J: TRBJ2-6
V: TRBV6-1
D: -
DNA: TGTGCCAGTGTAGCAGGGATCAGCTCTGGGGCCAACGTCCTGACTTTC
CDR3: CASVAGISSGANVLTF

size: -
J: TRBJ1-1
V: TRBV5-1
D: -
DNA: TGCGCCAGCAGCAATGGACGGACACTGAACACTGAAGCTTTCTTT
CDR3: CASSNGRTLNTEAFF

size: -
J: TRBJ1-1
V: TRBV20-1
D: TRBD1
DNA: TGCAGTGCTCCAGGGGGGGCCAGGGATGCTGAAGCTTTCTTT
CDR3: CSAPGGARDAEAFF

size: -
J: TRBJ1-4
V: TRBV29-1
D: -
DNA: TGCAGCGTTGTGGGGAGCGCACAGGAACTGTTTTTT
CDR3: CSVVGSAQELFF

size: many
J: TRBJ2-1
V: TRBV20-1
D: -
DNA: TGCAGTCCCAAGGGGCAAACTCTATCGGTTGAGCAGTTCTTC
CDR3: CSPKGQTLSVEQFF

size: few
J: TRBJ1-2
V: TRBV6-2/TRBV6-3
D: TRBD1
DNA: TGTGCCAGCAGTTCCCCGACAGGGGGGTATGGCTACACCTTC
CDR3: CASSSPTGGYGYTF

size: many
J: TRBJ1-2
V: TRBV20-1
D: -
DNA: TGCAGTGCGCGACGGGCAGGATACTATGGCTACACCTTC
CDR3: CSARRAGYYGYTF

size: once
J: TRBJ1-1
V: TRBV7-9
D: TRBD1
DNA: TGTGCCAGCAGCTTAGAGACAGGGAGGACTGAAGCTTTCTTT
CDR3: CASSLETGRTEAFF

size: few
J: TRBJ1-4
V: TRBV5-1
D: TRBD1
DNA: TGCGCCAGCAGCCTCAACGGACAGGGGGGTAATGAAAAACTGTTTTTT
CDR3: CASSLNGQGGNEKLFF

size: many
J: TRBJ2-3
V: TRBV12-3/TRBV12-4
D: TRBD1
DNA: TGTGCCAGCAGTTTCCAGGGGGCCCCCACAGATACGCAGTATTTT
CDR3: CASSFQGAPTDTQYF

size: -
J: TRBJ1-3
V: TRBV12-3/TRBV12-4
D: -
DNA: TGTGCCACCCGCGCAGGAACTTCTGGAAACACTATATATTTT
CDR3: CATRAGTSGNTIYF